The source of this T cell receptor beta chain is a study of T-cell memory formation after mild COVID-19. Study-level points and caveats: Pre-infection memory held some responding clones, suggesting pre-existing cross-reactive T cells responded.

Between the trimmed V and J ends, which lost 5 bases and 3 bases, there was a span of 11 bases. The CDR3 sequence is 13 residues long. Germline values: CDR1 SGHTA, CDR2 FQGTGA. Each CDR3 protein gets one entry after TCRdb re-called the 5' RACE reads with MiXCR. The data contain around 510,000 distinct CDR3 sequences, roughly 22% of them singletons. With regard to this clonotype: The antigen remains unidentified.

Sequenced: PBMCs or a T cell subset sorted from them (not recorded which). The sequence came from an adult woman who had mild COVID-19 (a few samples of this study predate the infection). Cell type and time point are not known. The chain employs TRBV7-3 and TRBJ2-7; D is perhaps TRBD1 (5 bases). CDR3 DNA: TGTGCCAGCAGCACAGGAGCGAACTACGAGCAGTACTTC. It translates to CASSTGANYEQYF.